This is a list of T cell receptor beta chains from one sample in a study of Ad26.COV2.S vaccination and SARS-CoV-2 variants. Method: immunoSEQ multiplex PCR; TCRdb's copy keeps in-frame clones and lacks some. Seen here are hundreds of thousands of clones, around 89% observed once, and the top ten hold roughly 1.5%. This specimen was peripheral blood, taken in a trial of Ad26.COV2.S vaccine versus placebo. The receptors derive from a person between 18 and 65 years old who received the Ad26.COV2.S COVID-19 vaccine or a placebo. The CDR3 runs from the conserved cysteine through the conserved F or W. The order of the fields is V gene, clone size, J gene, D gene, CDR3 protein, CDR3 DNA. The D gene is left open where the match is weak. Rows give clone size only sometimes, using once, few, many, or a class for an expanded clone.

V gene: TRBV24-1
clone size: .
J gene: TRBJ2-3
D gene: TRBD2
CDR3 protein: CATSGGTSGRDTQYF
CDR3 DNA: TGTGCCACCAGTGGGGGAACTAGCGGGAGAGATACGCAGTATTTT

V gene: TRBV5-5
clone size: .
J gene: TRBJ2-2
D gene: .
CDR3 protein: CASSPPGRGTGELFF
CDR3 DNA: TGTGCCAGCAGCCCGCCGGGACGGGGAACCGGGGAGCTGTTTTTT

V gene: TRBV11-2
clone size: .
J gene: TRBJ2-5
D gene: .
CDR3 protein: CASSSHTRPETQYF
CDR3 DNA: TGTGCCAGCAGCTCCCACACCCGGCCAGAGACCCAGTACTTC

V gene: TRBV11-3
clone size: .
J gene: TRBJ2-3
D gene: TRBD1
CDR3 protein: CASSFTRDRDSTDTQYF
CDR3 DNA: TGTGCCAGCAGCTTTACTCGGGACAGGGATAGCACAGATACGCAGTATTTT

V gene: TRBV27
clone size: .
J gene: TRBJ2-5
D gene: TRBD1
CDR3 protein: CASSSTGGGETQYF
CDR3 DNA: TGTGCCAGCAGTTCAACAGGGGGCGGGGAGACCCAGTACTTC

V gene: TRBV27
clone size: .
J gene: TRBJ2-6
D gene: .
CDR3 protein: CASSWIGLSGANVLTF
CDR3 DNA: TGTGCCAGCAGTTGGATAGGCCTCTCTGGGGCCAACGTCCTGACTTTC

V gene: TRBV6-5
clone size: once
J gene: TRBJ1-4
D gene: .
CDR3 protein: CASSIKETAEKLFF
CDR3 DNA: TGTGCCAGCAGCATAAAAGAGACAGCTGAAAAACTGTTTTTT

V gene: TRBV6-5
clone size: .
J gene: TRBJ2-7
D gene: .
CDR3 protein: CASSVTGDSYEQYF
CDR3 DNA: TGTGCCAGCAGCGTGACAGGTGACTCCTACGAGCAGTACTTC

V gene: TRBV2
clone size: .
J gene: TRBJ2-7
D gene: TRBD1
CDR3 protein: CASSERTGFYYEQYF
CDR3 DNA: TGTGCCAGCAGTGAACGGACAGGGTTCTACTACGAGCAGTACTTC

V gene: TRBV5-6
clone size: .
J gene: TRBJ1-2
D gene: .
CDR3 protein: CASSFGRFLNYGYTF
CDR3 DNA: TGTGCCAGCAGCTTTGGGCGGTTTCTTAACTATGGCTACACCTTC

V gene: TRBV4-2
clone size: few
J gene: TRBJ1-6
D gene: .
CDR3 protein: CASSLDGKYNSPLHF
CDR3 DNA: TGTGCCAGCAGCCTCGATGGGAAATATAATTCACCCCTCCACTTT

V gene: TRBV12-3/TRBV12-4
clone size: .
J gene: TRBJ1-5
D gene: .
CDR3 protein: CASSFHQSQPQHF
CDR3 DNA: TGTGCCAGCAGTTTTCACCAGAGTCAGCCCCAGCATTTT

V gene: TRBV15
clone size: .
J gene: TRBJ2-7
D gene: .
CDR3 protein: CATSKWVSYEQYF
CDR3 DNA: TGTGCCACCAGCAAGTGGGTGTCCTACGAGCAGTACTTC

V gene: TRBV5-1
clone size: .
J gene: TRBJ1-4
D gene: .
CDR3 protein: CASSLGQATNEKLFF
CDR3 DNA: TGCGCCAGCAGCTTGGGCCAGGCAACTAATGAAAAACTGTTTTTT

V gene: TRBV15
clone size: .
J gene: TRBJ2-2
D gene: .
CDR3 protein: CATSTNTGELFF
CDR3 DNA: TGTGCCACCAGCACCAACACCGGGGAGCTGTTTTTT

V gene: TRBV5-1
clone size: .
J gene: TRBJ2-1
D gene: TRBD2
CDR3 protein: CASSNGGAEGNEQFF
CDR3 DNA: TGCGCCAGCAGTAACGGGGGGGCCGAGGGCAATGAGCAGTTCTTC

V gene: TRBV24-1
clone size: .
J gene: TRBJ2-5
D gene: .
CDR3 protein: CATSEKRGQETQYF
CDR3 DNA: TGTGCCACCAGTGAAAAAAGGGGCCAAGAGACCCAGTACTTC

V gene: TRBV12-3/TRBV12-4
clone size: .
J gene: TRBJ1-6
D gene: .
CDR3 protein: CASSLRGSPLHF
CDR3 DNA: TGTGCCAGCAGCCTCAGGGGTTCACCCCTCCACTTT

V gene: TRBV27
clone size: .
J gene: TRBJ1-2
D gene: .
CDR3 protein: CASSPSFGSYGYTF
CDR3 DNA: TGTGCCAGCAGTCCCTCGTTCGGATCCTATGGCTACACCTTC

V gene: TRBV30
clone size: .
J gene: TRBJ2-7
D gene: TRBD1
CDR3 protein: CAWREGLVDRDGYEQYF
CDR3 DNA: TGTGCCTGGAGAGAGGGCTTAGTCGACAGGGATGGGTACGAGCAGTACTTC

V gene: TRBV5-1
clone size: .
J gene: TRBJ2-2
D gene: TRBD2
CDR3 protein: CASSSASGDTGELFF
CDR3 DNA: TGCGCCAGCAGCTCTGCTAGCGGGGATACTGGGGAGCTGTTTTTT

V gene: TRBV12-3/TRBV12-4
clone size: .
J gene: TRBJ2-2
D gene: .
CDR3 protein: CASKPGTGELFF
CDR3 DNA: TGTGCCAGCAAACCCGGGACCGGGGAGCTGTTTTTT

V gene: TRBV2
clone size: .
J gene: TRBJ2-7
D gene: .
CDR3 protein: CASSPPQVVKQYF
CDR3 DNA: TGTGCCAGCAGCCCTCCCCAAGTGGTGAAGCAGTACTTC

V gene: TRBV6-5
clone size: few
J gene: TRBJ1-6
D gene: TRBD1
CDR3 protein: CASSYAGGLNSPLHF
CDR3 DNA: TGTGCCAGCAGTTACGCAGGGGGCTTAAATTCACCCCTCCACTTT

V gene: TRBV5-1
clone size: .
J gene: TRBJ2-7
D gene: .
CDR3 protein: CASSLPAGEQYF
CDR3 DNA: TGCGCCAGCAGCTTACCGGCAGGCGAGCAGTACTTC